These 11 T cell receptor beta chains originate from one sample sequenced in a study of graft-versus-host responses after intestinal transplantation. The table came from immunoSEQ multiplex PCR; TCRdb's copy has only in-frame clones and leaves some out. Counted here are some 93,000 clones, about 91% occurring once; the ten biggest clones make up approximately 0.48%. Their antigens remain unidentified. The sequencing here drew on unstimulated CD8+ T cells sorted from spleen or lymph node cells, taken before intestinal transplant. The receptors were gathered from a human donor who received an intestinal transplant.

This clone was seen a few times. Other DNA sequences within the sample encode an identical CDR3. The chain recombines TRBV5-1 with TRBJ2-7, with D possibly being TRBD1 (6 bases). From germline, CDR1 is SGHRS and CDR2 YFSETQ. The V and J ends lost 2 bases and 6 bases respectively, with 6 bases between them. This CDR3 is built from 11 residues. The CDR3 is CASSLGGEQYF. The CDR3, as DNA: TGCGCCAGCAGCTTAGGGGGCGAGCAGTACTTC.

DNA of the CDR3: TGTGCCAGCAGCCCTCTCGGGAACACTGAAGCTTTCTTT. Its translation is CASSPLGNTEAFF. This chain connects TRBV11-2 to TRBJ1-1; D is uncertain. CDR3 length equals 13 residues. Germline V gene lookup returns CDR1 SGHAT and CDR2 FQNNGV. Trimming shortened V by 5 bases and J by 1 base, and 8 bases separated the two germline ends. Filled out from reference TRBV11-2 and TRBJ1-1, the complete variable domain reads EAGVAQSPRYKIIEKRQSVAFWCNPISGHATLYWYQQILGQGPKLLIQFQNNGVVDDSQLPKDRFSAERLKGVDSTLKIQPAKLEDSAVYLCASSPLGNTEAFFGQGTRLTVV.

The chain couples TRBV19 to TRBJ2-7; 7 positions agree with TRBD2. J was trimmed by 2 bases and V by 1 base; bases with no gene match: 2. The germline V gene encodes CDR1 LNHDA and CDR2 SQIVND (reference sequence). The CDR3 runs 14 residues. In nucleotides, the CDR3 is TGTGCCAGTAGTATAGTCAGCGGGGCCTACGAGCAGTACTTC. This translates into CASSIVSGAYEQYF.

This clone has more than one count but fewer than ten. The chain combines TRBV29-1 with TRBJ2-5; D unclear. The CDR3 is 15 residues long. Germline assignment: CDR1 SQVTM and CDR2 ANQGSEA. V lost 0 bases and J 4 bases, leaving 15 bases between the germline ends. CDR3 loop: CSVEDHYHSGETQYF. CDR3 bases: TGCAGCGTTGAAGATCATTATCACTCCGGAGAGACCCAGTACTTC.

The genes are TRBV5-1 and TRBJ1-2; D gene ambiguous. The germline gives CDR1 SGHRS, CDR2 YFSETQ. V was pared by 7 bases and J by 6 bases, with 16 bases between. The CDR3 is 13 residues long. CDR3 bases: TGCGCCAGCCCCCTGAGTCCGGGAAATGGCTACACCTTC. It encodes CASPLSPGNGYTF.

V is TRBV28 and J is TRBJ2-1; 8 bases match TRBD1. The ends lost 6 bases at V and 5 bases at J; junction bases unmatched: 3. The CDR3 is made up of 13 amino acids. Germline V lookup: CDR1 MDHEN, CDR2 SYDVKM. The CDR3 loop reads CASRGTGDNEQFF. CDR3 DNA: TGTGCCAGCAGGGGGACAGGAGACAATGAGCAGTTCTTC.

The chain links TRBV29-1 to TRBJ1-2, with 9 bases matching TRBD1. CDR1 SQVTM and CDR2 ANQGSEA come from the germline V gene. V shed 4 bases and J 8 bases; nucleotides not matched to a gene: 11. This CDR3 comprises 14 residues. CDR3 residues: CSVAIPGQGHGYTF. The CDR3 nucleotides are TGCAGCGTTGCTATTCCGGGACAGGGACACGGCTACACCTTC.

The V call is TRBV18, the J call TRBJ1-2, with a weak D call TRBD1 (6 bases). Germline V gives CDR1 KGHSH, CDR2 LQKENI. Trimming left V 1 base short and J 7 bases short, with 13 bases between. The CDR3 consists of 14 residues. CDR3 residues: CASSPRRGGPGYTF. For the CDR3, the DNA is TGTGCCAGCTCACCACGCAGGGGCGGTCCTGGCTACACCTTC. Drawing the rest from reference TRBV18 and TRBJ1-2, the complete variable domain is NAGVMQNPRHLVRRRGQEARLRCSPMKGHSHVYWYRQLPEEGLKFMVYLQKENIIDESGMPKERFSAEFPKEGPSILRIQQVVRGDSAAYFCASSPRRGGPGYTFGSGTRLTVV.

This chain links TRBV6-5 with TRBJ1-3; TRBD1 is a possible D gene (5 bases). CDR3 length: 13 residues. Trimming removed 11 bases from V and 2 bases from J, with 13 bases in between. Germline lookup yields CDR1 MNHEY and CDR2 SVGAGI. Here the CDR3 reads CARGGNPGNTIYF. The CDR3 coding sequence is TGTGCCCGGGGGGGAAACCCTGGAAACACCATATATTTT.

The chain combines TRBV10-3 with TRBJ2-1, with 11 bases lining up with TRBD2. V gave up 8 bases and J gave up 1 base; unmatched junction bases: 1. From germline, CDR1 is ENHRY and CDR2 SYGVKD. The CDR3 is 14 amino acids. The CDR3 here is CAIGTSGSYNEQFF. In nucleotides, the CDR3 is TGTGCCATCGGGACTAGCGGATCCTACAATGAGCAGTTCTTC.

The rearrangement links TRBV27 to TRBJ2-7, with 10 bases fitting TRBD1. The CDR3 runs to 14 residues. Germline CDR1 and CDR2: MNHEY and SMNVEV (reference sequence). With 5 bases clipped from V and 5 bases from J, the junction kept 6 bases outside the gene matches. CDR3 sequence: CASSPGQGWNEQYF. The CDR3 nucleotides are TGTGCCAGCAGTCCGGGACAGGGGTGGAACGAGCAGTACTTC.